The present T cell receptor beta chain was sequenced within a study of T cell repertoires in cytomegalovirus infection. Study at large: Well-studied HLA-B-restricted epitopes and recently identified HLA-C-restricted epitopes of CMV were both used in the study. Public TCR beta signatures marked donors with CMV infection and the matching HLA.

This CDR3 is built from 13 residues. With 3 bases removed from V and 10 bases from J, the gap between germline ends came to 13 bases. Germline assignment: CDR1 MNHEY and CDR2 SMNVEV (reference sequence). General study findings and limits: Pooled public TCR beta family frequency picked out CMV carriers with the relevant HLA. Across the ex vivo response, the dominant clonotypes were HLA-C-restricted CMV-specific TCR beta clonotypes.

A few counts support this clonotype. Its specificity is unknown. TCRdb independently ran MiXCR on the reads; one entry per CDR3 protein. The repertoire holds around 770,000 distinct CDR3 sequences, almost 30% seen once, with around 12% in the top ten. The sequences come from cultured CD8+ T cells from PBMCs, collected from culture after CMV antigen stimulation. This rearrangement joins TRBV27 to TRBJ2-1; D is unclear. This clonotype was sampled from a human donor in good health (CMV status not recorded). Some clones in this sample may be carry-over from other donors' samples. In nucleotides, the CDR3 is TGTGCCAGCAGTTTTGGAATCTGGAACGAGCAGTTCTTC. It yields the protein CASSFGIWNEQFF.